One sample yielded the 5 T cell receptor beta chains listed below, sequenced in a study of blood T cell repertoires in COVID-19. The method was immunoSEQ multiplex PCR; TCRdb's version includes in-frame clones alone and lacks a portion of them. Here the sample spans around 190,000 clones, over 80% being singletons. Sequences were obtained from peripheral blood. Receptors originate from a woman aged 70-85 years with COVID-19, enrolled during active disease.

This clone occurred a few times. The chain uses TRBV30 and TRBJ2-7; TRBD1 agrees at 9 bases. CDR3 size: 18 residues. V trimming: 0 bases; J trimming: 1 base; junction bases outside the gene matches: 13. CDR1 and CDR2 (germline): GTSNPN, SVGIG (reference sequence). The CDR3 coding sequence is TGTGCCTGGAGTGTGAGGAAGCCGGGACAGGGTATGTCCTACGAGCAGTACTTC. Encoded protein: CAWSVRKPGQGMSYEQYF.

CDR3 amino acids: CASSLAGVLQETQYF. CDR3 DNA sequence: TGCGCCAGCAGCCTCGCGGGGGTCCTGCAAGAGACCCAGTACTTC. V and J are TRBV5-1 and TRBJ2-5; 7 bases are a match to TRBD2. The CDR3 length is 15 residues. Germline CDR1 reads SGHRS; CDR2 reads YFSETQ. The ends lost 4 bases at V and 2 bases at J; junction bases unmatched: 8.

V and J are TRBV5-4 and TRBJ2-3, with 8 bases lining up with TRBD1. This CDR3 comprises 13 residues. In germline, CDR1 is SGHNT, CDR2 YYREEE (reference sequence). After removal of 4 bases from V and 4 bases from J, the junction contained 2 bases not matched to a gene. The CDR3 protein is CASSGQGPDTQYF. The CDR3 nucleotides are TGTGCCAGCAGCGGACAGGGTCCAGATACGCAGTATTTT.

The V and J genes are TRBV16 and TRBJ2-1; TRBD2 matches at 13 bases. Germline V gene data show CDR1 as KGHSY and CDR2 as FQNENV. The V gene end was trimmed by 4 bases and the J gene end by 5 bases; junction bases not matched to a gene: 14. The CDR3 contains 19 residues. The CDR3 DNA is TGTGCCAGCAGCCCTCGCGGACTAGCGGGGGAAAGGGGTAACAATGAGCAGTTCTTC. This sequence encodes CASSPRGLAGERGNNEQFF.

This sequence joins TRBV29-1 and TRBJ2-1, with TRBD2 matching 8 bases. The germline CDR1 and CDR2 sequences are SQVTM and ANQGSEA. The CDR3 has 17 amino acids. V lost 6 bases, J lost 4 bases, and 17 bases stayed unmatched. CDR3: CSVAGTRPQRLYNEQFF. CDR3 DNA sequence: TGCAGCGTAGCCGGGACTAGGCCTCAAAGGCTTTACAATGAGCAGTTCTTC.